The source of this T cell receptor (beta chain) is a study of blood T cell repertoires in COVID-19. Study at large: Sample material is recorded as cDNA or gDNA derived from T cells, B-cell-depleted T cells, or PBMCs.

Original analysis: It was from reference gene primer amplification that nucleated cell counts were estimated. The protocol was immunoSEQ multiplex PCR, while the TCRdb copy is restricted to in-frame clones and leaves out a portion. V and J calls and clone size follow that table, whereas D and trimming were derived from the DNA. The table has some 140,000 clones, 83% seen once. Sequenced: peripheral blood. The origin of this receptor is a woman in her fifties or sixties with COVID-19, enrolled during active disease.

CDR3 sequence reads: CASSQLRQLNTGELFF. The DNA for the CDR3 is TGTGCCAGCAGCCAACTCCGACAACTTAACACCGGGGAGCTGTTTTTT. The rearrangement joins TRBV14 to TRBJ2-2; the D is unclear. Germline V gene data show CDR1 as SGHDN and CDR2 as FVKESK. The CDR3 is 16 amino acids. V gave up 2 bases and J gave up 2 bases, with 12 bases separating them.